This TCR beta chain was obtained from a study of cytomegalovirus exposure and HLA in healthy donors. Method: immunoSEQ multiplex PCR; TCRdb's copy keeps in-frame clones and lacks some. This sample has about 110,000 clones; approximately 87% occur once, and the top ten carry over 1.1%. Study results and caveats: The listing of fewer than 200 TCR beta chains classed them as cytomegalovirus-associated. A later analysis found first-cohort TCR clusters tended to co-occur in the approximately 120 validation repertoires.

Per germline, CDR1 LGHNA and CDR2 YSLEER. The CDR3 contains 13 residues. V lost 0 bases and J lost 6, with 6 bases in between. Concerning this clone itself: Its antigen remains unknown.

The sequence came from a woman in her thirties in good health and CMV-seropositive. V and J are TRBV4-3 and TRBJ2-1; D gene uncertain. The specimen sequenced was PBMCs. The CDR3 nucleotides are TGCGCCAGCAGCCAAGATTTCGGCAATGAGCAGTTCTTC. Its protein is CASSQDFGNEQFF.